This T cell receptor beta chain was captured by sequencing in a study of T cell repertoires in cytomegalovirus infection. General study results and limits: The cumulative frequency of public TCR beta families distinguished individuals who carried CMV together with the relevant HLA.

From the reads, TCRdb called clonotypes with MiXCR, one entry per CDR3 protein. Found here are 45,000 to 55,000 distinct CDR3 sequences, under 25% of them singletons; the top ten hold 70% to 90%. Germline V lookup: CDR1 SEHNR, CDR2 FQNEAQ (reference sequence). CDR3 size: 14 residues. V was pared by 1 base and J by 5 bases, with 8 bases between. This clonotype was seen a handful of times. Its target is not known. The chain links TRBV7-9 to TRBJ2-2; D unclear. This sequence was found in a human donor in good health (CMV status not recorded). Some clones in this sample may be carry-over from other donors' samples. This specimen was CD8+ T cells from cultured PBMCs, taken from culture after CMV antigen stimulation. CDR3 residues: CASSLDRTTGELFF. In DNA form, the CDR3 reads TGTGCCAGCAGCTTAGATCGTACGACCGGGGAGCTGTTTTTT. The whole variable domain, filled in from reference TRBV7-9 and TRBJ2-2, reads DTGVSQNPRHKITKRGQNVTFRCDPISEHNRLYWYRQTLGQGPEFLTYFQNEAQLEKSRLLSDRFSAERPKGSFSTLEIQRTEQGDSAMYLCASSLDRTTGELFFGEGSRLTVL.